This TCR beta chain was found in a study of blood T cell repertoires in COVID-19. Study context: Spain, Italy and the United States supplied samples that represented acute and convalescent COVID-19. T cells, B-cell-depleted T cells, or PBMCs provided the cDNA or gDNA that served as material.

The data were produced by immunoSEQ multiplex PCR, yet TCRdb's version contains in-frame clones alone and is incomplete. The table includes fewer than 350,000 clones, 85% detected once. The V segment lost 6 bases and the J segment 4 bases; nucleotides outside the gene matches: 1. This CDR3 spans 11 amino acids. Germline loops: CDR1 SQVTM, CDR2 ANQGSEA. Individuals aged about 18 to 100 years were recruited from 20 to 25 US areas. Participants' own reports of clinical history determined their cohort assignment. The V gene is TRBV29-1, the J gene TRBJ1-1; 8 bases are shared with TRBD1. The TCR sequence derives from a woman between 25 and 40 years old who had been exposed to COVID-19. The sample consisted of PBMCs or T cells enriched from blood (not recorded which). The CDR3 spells CSVDRGTEAFF. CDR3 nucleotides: TGCAGCGTCGACAGGGGCACTGAAGCTTTCTTT.